These T cell receptor beta chains were read from a single sample in a study of somatic mutations in cytotoxic T cells in rheumatoid arthritis. TCRdb's table, derived via immunoSEQ multiplex PCR, lists solely in-frame clones and lacks some. The repertoire holds some 25,000 clones, approximately 73% seen once, with roughly 8.9% in the top ten. The source material was CD8+ T cells sorted from blood. These receptors were taken from a woman in her late teens or twenties in good health. Each CDR3 is given with its conserved first and last residue. Each record gives: J gene, D gene, V gene, clone size, CDR3 DNA, CDR3 protein. A D gene is named only where the DNA matches it firmly. Part of the rows lack a size; the others show once, few, many or a class for expanded clones.

J: TRBJ2-3; D: .; V: TRBV28; size: .; DNA: TGTGCCAGCAGTTTTTCTTACGCAGATACGCAGTATTTT; CDR3: CASSFSYADTQYF
J: TRBJ1-4; D: .; V: TRBV2; size: .; DNA: TGTGCCAGCAGCCGACCTACAACTAATGAAAAACTGTTTTTT; CDR3: CASSRPTTNEKLFF
J: TRBJ1-4; D: TRBD1; V: TRBV6-6; size: .; DNA: TGTGCCAGCAGTACTGACAGGGATCAGGCTAATGAAAAACTGTTTTTT; CDR3: CASSTDRDQANEKLFF
J: TRBJ1-1; D: .; V: TRBV5-5; size: .; DNA: TGTGCCAGCAGCCCCAGTTCCCGGGACACTGAAGCTTTCTTT; CDR3: CASSPSSRDTEAFF
J: TRBJ2-1; D: .; V: TRBV4-1; size: .; DNA: TGCGCCAGCAGCCAAATCCTCAAGGGGAATGAGCAGTTCTTC; CDR3: CASSQILKGNEQFF
J: TRBJ1-2; D: .; V: TRBV20-1; size: once; DNA: TGCAGTGCTATAAAGAGGAATGGCTACACCTTC; CDR3: CSAIKRNGYTF
J: TRBJ1-1; D: .; V: TRBV20-1; size: few; DNA: TGCAGTGCTACCTTAGGGAGGGAAGCTTTCTTT; CDR3: CSATLGREAFF
J: TRBJ2-4; D: TRBD2; V: TRBV7-8; size: .; DNA: TGTGCCAGCAGCCCGCCCACCGGGGGGGCCTTAAACATTCAGTACTTC; CDR3: CASSPPTGGALNIQYF
J: TRBJ2-7; D: .; V: TRBV6-5; size: few; DNA: TGTGCCAGCAGGGCAGGGGATGGGGAGCAGTACTTC; CDR3: CASRAGDGEQYF
J: TRBJ2-7; D: TRBD1; V: TRBV28; size: .; DNA: TGTGCCAGCAGTCCCGGGACAGGGGTCAATTACGAGCAGTACTTC; CDR3: CASSPGTGVNYEQYF
J: TRBJ2-1; D: .; V: TRBV28; size: .; DNA: TGTGCCAGCCAGACTTCCTACAATGAGCAGTTCTTC; CDR3: CASQTSYNEQFF
J: TRBJ1-2; D: TRBD1; V: TRBV14; size: .; DNA: TGTGCCAGCAGCCAGGCCGGGACAGGGAAGTATGGCTACACCTTC; CDR3: CASSQAGTGKYGYTF
J: TRBJ1-6; D: .; V: TRBV19; size: .; DNA: TGTGCCAGTAGTGCAGGCCCATCACCCCTCCACTTT; CDR3: CASSAGPSPLHF
J: TRBJ2-1; D: TRBD2; V: TRBV28; size: few; DNA: TGTGCCAGCAGGAATAGCGGGAGTATCAATGAGCAGTTCTTC; CDR3: CASRNSGSINEQFF
J: TRBJ1-2; D: .; V: TRBV18; size: .; DNA: TGTGCCAGCTCACCAGGCTGGGGATCCTATGGCTACACCTTC; CDR3: CASSPGWGSYGYTF
J: TRBJ1-1; D: .; V: TRBV2; size: .; DNA: TGTGCCAGCAGTGAAGCACTCACTGAAGCTTTCTTT; CDR3: CASSEALTEAFF
J: TRBJ1-2; D: .; V: TRBV7-6; size: once; DNA: TGTGCCAGCAGCCCCGGACGGTATGGCTACACCTTC; CDR3: CASSPGRYGYTF
J: TRBJ1-2; D: TRBD1; V: TRBV25-1; size: .; DNA: TGTGCCAGCAGTGGGACAGGGTATAGCGACTATGGCTACACCTTC; CDR3: CASSGTGYSDYGYTF
J: TRBJ2-5; D: TRBD1; V: TRBV28; size: once; DNA: TGTGCCAGCAGTCCCGCGACAGGGTTGCGAGAGACCCAGTACTTC; CDR3: CASSPATGLRETQYF
J: TRBJ2-1; D: .; V: TRBV6-4; size: medium-sized; DNA: TGTGCCAGCAGTGACTCCGCGGCGAGCTCCTACAATGAGCAGTTCTTC; CDR3: CASSDSAASSYNEQFF